This record looks at one TCR beta chain sequence and its context. The antigen this receptor binds is unknown. No much larger clone is present one base from it, and per-base qualities are unavailable. The library was built by means of the immunoSEQ multiplex PCR assay. For the multiplex PCR, a mixture combining 60 forward primers for TCR Vbeta segments and 13 reverse primers for TCR Jbeta segments was used. The CDR3 region of rearranged TCR beta genes was amplified from genomic DNA with a multiplex PCR assay. Amplified TCR beta libraries were sequenced as 87-base-pair reads on the Illumina HiSeq System. The original pipeline was this. A later analysis counted about 76 million unique TCR beta chains across the 666 repertoires, and roughly 11 million of these chains were shared by at least two donors. A nearest-neighbor algorithm error-corrected the raw reads and collapsed the reads into unique sequences, merging closely related sequences to remove PCR and sequencing errors. CDR3 sequences were aligned to IMGT reference sequences to assign V, D and J gene segments. For a sequence to be retained, a match of at least six nucleotides to both a V gene segment and a J gene segment was required. Rearrangements were classified as productive when the CDR3 lacked stop codons and remained in frame with V and J, and all other rearrangements were classified as non-productive. Following IMGT convention, CDR3 was defined as the stretch from the second conserved V-encoded cysteine to the conserved J-encoded phenylalanine. In an earlier analysis of approximately 500 of the donors, sequences lacking an unambiguous match to a single V gene segment were excluded. In an earlier analysis of 587 of the donors, V segments were called functional above 56.7% productive rearrangements and were called segregating when the between-donor standard deviation exceeded 5%. To diagnose cytomegalovirus status from the catalog of TCR beta chain sequences, a statistical classification framework was built. In a later analysis, V and J genes were assigned by comparing TCR nucleotide sequences against IMGT/GENE-DB human TR gene sequences. A later analysis assigned CDR3 sequences and most-parsimonious VDJ recombination scenarios with the TCRdist pipeline. In a later analysis, each TCR beta chain was defined by its CDR3 amino acid sequence together with its V-gene family, and reads lacking a unique V-gene family were excluded. In a later analysis, nearly 600 highly shared, low-generation-probability nucleotide sequences were removed to address suspected cross-contamination and a sequencing artifact. In a later analysis, a clonal expansion index for each public chain was calculated from normalized within-repertoire ranks of inferred template counts. In a later analysis, generation probabilities were computed with a VDJ recombination model fitted to out-of-frame rearrangements, and the resulting probabilities were checked against IGoR. A later analysis scored TCR-TCR, TCR-HLA and TCR-CMV co-occurrence with hypergeometric tests, applying a repertoire-size bias correction to TCR pairs. A later analysis estimated false discovery rates by permuting HLA or CMV assignments 20 times. In a later analysis, co-occurring TCRs were grouped using DBSCAN, and TCRdist sequence similarity was added for clustering within HLA-allele-positive subsets. Repertoires with fewer than 30,000 or more than 120,000 public chains, plus five repertoires with anomalous nucleotide sharing, were excluded from co-occurrence clustering. TCRdb took this table from immuneACCESS and kept in-frame rearrangements with V and J called. Such tables lack part of the clones; where checked against another copy, unresolved V genes explain under half of the gap, and the rest is unexplained. V and J calls plus clone size are reproduced from that table; the DNA served to infer D and trimming. The sample table lists 110,000 to 150,000 clones, roughly 80% of them with a count of one. 1.2% of the sample comes from the top ten.

The cohort consisted of approximately 670 healthy bone marrow donors. At the time of sampling, all cohort members were nominally healthy, though unrecorded immune exposures were likely present. The donor tested CMV seronegative, placing the donor among the roughly 400 seronegative members of the cohort. Each donor provided a peripheral blood sample, and peripheral blood mononuclear cells were used for TCR beta sequencing. Genomic DNA extraction from the blood cell samples was performed with the Qiagen DNeasy Blood Extraction Kit. This entry comes from a study of cytomegalovirus exposure and HLA in healthy donors (TCRdb year 2017). For context, the study as a whole: An earlier analysis of several hundred of the donors reported about 250 Gb of sequence data and some 120 million unique TCR beta sequences from about 179 million T cells. HLA typing included class I and class II loci at four-digit resolution. On average, about 240,000 unique TCR beta nucleotide sequences were sequenced per donor among about 400 genotyped donors of the cohort, with roughly a sixth of those sequences being non-productive. Because of strong linkage in the cohort, roughly five DR-DQ haplotypes were treated as single units for association and clustering. The study used immunosequencing to profile the T cell repertoires of more than 650 subjects and linked those repertoires to cytomegalovirus serostatus. The study aimed to test whether signatures of past pathogen exposure could be identified by cataloging public T cell receptors. Among the approximately 420 genotyped donors, about 83% belonged to the genetic ancestry cluster associated with self-reported Caucasian donors. The number of typed donors differed by locus: roughly 620-640 for A, B, C, DRB1 and DQB1; roughly 510 for DQA1; approximately 600 for DPA1; and about 450 for DPB1. Donor age, sex, ethnicity and CMV serostatus were compiled together with the repertoire data. All discovery cohort repertoires had been generated on a single sequencing platform. In a later genetic analysis, genome-wide SNP genotypes for about 55% of the roughly 670 donors were used, and that subset was treated as a discovery cohort. Along with the roughly 710-subject first cohort, a separate validation cohort of over a hundred different subjects was used. High-throughput TCR immunosequencing, statistical association of individual TCRs with disease status, and machine learning were combined to predict cytomegalovirus infection status. A later analysis re-analyzed previously published TCR beta repertoires from approximately 700 donors and added high-resolution HLA genotyping to study TCR occurrence patterns. An earlier analysis of fewer than 700 of the donors applied high-throughput TCR beta sequencing to assess whether each TCR beta V gene segment acted as functional or pseudogenic. Rather than drawing on any new phenotypic data, the later analysis identified candidate immune exposures from TCR beta sequences and the way those sequences occurred across donors. An early release that covered about 600 HLA-typed donors contained around 330 gigabases of sequencing data and 85 million to 100 million unique TCR sequences. The study at large found these results: This cohort had only TCR beta chains sequenced, and the lack of alpha or paired-chain data limited which features could be detected. Presence/absence analyses assumed roughly uniform sequencing depth across donors, an assumption that may not hold. Broadly in line with IMGT annotations, most TCR beta V segments showed up in productive rearrangements about 90% or about 30% of the time in an earlier analysis of around 550 of the donors. In a later analysis, HLA-associated TCR beta chains were found to be more clonally expanded and to have lower generation probabilities than equally common non-associated chains. The authors suggested that the approach could potentially be extended to other disease states and immunological phenotypes. A cluster of highly shared sequence variants was judged likely to represent a technical artifact of the sequencing pipeline. According to a later analysis, most CMV-associated TCR beta chains appeared to be HLA-restricted, and the HLA associations seemed to be driven largely by CMV exposure. According to a later genetic analysis, donors in an Asian-associated ancestry cluster had fewer N-insertions in productive TCRs than the approximately 670-donor mean. When HLA alleles, especially DR and DQ, strongly co-occurred, TCR associations were difficult to assign to individual alleles. Some IMGT-functional V segments, including TRBV6-2 and TRBV6-3, could not be distinguished by the 87-base-pair reads and were therefore excluded. Linkage disequilibrium might explain the correlated functional status among segregating V segments, but an unknown experimental factor could not be excluded. A further reported finding was that TCR beta sequences accurately predicted the HLA-A and HLA-B alleles for most subjects in the first cohort. CMV serostatus was the only immune exposure information available for the cohort. In a later analysis, TCR association rates were found to vary across HLA loci, with the most associated TCRs seen for DRB1 alleles and the fewest for HLA-C alleles. HLA typing was unavailable for some donors at each locus, so association tests used only the typed subset. A later analysis associated roughly 17,000 TCR beta sequences with specific HLA alleles at a false discovery rate of 0.05. Most TCR sequences were observed very rarely across donors, whereas some public TCRs were present in many individuals. The earlier analysis of about 600 of the donors excluded some 15 rarely observed V segments, including chromosome 9 orphons, because counts were too low. V-gene and J-gene trimming of TCR beta chains was associated with a missense DCLRE1C variant in a later genetic analysis, and the association was replicated in an independent cohort. The classifier was reported to diagnose cytomegalovirus status with high specificity and sensitivity in both the original cohort and the validation cohort. In vitro tests confirmed that a few of the cytomegalovirus-associated TCR beta chains recognize cytomegalovirus antigens. The study listed 164 TCR beta chains as associated with cytomegalovirus. A later analysis reported that several top co-occurrence clusters appeared linked to parvovirus B19, influenza, CMV and Epstein-Barr virus.

V gives up 2 bases and J gives up 5 bases, and the segment between their germline ends measures 13 bases. The CDR3 covers 14 residues, taking in both the cysteine and the phenylalanine. Left in the record is the CDR3 DNA by itself, 42 bases read in frame from the first base. The germline V gene sets CDR1 to SQVTM and CDR2 to ANQGSEA. Rearrangement joined TRBV29-1 to TRBJ2-1, and perhaps TRBD2 as D gene, on 5 matching bases. Material for sequencing was PBMCs. This receptor was identified in a female donor in good health and CMV-seronegative. In nucleotide form, the sequence is TGCAGCGTTGAATTGTGGGAGAACAACAATGAGCAGTTCTTC. This yields the protein CSVELWENNNEQFF.